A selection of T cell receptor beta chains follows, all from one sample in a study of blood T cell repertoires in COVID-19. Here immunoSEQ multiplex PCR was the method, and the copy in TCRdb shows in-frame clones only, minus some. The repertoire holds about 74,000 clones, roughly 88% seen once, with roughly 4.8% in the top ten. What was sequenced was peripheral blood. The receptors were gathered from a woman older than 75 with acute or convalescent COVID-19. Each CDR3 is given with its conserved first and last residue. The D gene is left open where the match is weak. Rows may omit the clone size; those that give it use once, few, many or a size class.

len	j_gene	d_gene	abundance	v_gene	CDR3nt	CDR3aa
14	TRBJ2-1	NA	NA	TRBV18	TGTGCCAGCTCACGCGGGACCGTGGCCAATGAGCAGTTCTTC	CASSRGTVANEQFF
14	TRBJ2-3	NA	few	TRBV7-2	TGTGCCAGCAGCTTAAACCCTGCCGCGGATACGCAGTATTTT	CASSLNPAADTQYF
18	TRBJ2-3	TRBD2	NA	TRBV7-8	TGTGCCAGCAGCTTAGTCCACGCTAGCGGGGCCTTAAGGGATACGCAGTATTTT	CASSLVHASGALRDTQYF
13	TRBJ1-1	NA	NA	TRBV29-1	TGCAGCTGGGTGGACCCGAGGGACACTGAAGCTTTCTTT	CSWVDPRDTEAFF
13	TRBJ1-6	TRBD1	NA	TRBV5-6	TGTGCCAGCAGGCTCGACAGGGATTCACCCCTCCACTTT	CASRLDRDSPLHF
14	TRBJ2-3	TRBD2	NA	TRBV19	TGTGCCAGTAGTGGGCTAGCGGGGACAGATACGCAGTATTTT	CASSGLAGTDTQYF
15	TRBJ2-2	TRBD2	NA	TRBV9	TGTGCCAGCAGCCGGACTAGCGGTAACACCGGGGAGCTGTTTTTT	CASSRTSGNTGELFF
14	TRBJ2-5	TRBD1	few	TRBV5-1	TGCGCCAGCAGCCAGGGGGACAGGGGAGAGACCCAGTACTTC	CASSQGDRGETQYF
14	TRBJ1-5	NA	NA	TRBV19	TGTGCCAGTAGTATAGACAGGGGCAATCAGCCCCAGCATTTT	CASSIDRGNQPQHF
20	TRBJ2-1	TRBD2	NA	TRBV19	TGTGCCAGTAGCGAACCCCCATGGCTAGCGGGAGGGAGCTCCTACAATGAGCAGTTCTTC	CASSEPPWLAGGSSYNEQFF
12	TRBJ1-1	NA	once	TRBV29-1	TGCAGCGTTCGCCGGGAGAACACTGAAGCTTTCTTT	CSVRRENTEAFF